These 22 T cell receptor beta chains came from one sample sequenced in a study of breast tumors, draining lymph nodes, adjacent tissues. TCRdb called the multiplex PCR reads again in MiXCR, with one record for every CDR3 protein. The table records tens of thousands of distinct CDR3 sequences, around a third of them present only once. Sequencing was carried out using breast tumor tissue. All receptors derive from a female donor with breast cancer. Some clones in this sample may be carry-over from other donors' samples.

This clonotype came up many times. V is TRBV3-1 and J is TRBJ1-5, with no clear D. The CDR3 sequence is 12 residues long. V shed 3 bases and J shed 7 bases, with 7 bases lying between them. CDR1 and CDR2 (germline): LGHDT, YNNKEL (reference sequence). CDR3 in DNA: TGTGCCAGCAGCCAGGGCTGGCAGCCCCAGCATTTT. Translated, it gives CASSQGWQPQHF.

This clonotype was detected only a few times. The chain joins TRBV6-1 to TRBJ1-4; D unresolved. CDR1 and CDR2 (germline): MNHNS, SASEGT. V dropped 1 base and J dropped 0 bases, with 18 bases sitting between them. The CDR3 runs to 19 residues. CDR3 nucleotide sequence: TGTGCCAGCAGTGAAGATCGGCTGGCCTACACCGCAACTAATGAAAAACTGTTTTTT. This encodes CASSEDRLAYTATNEKLFF.

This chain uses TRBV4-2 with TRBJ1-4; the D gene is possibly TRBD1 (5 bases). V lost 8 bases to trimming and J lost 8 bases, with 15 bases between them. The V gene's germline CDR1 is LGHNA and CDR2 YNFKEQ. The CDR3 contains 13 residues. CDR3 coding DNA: TGTGCCAGCCGATCCCGGGGCGGCGAAAAACTGTTTTTT. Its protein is CASRSRGGEKLFF.

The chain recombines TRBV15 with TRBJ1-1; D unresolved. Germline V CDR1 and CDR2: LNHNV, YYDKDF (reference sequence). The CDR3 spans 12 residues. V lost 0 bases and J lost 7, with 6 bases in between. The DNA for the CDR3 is TGTGCCACCAGCAGAGATCGGGGTGAAGCTTTCTTT. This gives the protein CATSRDRGEAFF.

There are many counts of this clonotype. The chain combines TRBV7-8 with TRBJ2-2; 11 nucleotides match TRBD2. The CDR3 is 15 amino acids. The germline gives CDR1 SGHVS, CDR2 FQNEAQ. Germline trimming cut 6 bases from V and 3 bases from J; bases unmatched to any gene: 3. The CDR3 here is CASRGLADHTGELFF. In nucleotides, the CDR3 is TGTGCCAGCAGGGGACTAGCGGATCACACCGGGGAGCTGTTTTTT.

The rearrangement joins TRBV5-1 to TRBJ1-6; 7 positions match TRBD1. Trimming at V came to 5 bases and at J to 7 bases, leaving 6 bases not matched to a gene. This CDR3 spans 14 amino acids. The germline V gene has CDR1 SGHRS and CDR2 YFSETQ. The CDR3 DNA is TGCGCCAGCAGGAGGGGACAGCTGAATTCACCCCTCCACTTT. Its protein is CASRRGQLNSPLHF.

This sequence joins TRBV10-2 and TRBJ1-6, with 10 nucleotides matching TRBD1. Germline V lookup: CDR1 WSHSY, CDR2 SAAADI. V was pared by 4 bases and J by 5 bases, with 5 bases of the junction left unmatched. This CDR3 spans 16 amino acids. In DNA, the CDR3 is TGCGCCAGCAGTGGTGCCGGGACAGGGGATAATTCACCCCTCCACTTT. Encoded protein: CASSGAGTGDNSPLHF.

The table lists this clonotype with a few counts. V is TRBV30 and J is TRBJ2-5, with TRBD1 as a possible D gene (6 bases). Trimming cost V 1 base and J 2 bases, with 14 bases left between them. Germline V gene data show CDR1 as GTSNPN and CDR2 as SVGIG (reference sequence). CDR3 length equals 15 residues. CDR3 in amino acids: CAWSEGVVRQETQYF. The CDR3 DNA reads TGTGCCTGGAGTGAGGGGGTGGTGCGGCAAGAGACCCAGTACTTC.

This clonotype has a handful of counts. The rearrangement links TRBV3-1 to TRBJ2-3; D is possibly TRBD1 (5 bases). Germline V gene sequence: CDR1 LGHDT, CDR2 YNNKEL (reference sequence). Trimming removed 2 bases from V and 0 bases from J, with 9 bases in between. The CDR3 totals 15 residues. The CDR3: CASSQRTISTDTQYF. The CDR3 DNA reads TGTGCCAGCAGCCAACGGACAATCAGCACAGATACGCAGTATTTT.

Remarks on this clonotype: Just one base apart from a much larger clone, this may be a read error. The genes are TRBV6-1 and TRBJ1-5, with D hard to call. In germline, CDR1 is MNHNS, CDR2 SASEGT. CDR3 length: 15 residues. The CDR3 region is CASSEGSSSNRPQHF. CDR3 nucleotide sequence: TGTGCCAGCAGTGAAGGTAGTTCTAGCAATCGGCCCCAGCATTTT.

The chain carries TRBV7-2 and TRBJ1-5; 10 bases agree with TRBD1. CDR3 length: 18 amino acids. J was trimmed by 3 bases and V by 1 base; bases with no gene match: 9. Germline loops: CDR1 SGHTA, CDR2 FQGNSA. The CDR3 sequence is CASSLGGGTGVFNQPQHF. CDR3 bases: TGTGCCAGCAGCTTAGGTGGAGGGACAGGGGTCTTCAATCAGCCCCAGCATTTT. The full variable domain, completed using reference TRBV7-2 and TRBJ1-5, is GAGVSQSPSNKVTEKGKDVELRCDPISGHTALYWYRQSLGQGLEFLIYFQGNSAPDKSGLPSDRFSAERTGGSVSTLTIQRTQQEDSAVYLCASSLGGGTGVFNQPQHFGDGTRLSIL.

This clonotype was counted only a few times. CDR3 loop: CASSQDSTPLGVSAEQFF. CDR3 bases: TGTGCCAGCAGCCAAGATTCCACCCCTTTAGGAGTGTCCGCTGAGCAGTTCTTC. The gene calls are TRBV3-2 and TRBJ2-1; no DNA check was done on the table's D call, TRBD1. TRBV3-2 is classified as a pseudogene. The CDR3 extends over 18 amino acids.

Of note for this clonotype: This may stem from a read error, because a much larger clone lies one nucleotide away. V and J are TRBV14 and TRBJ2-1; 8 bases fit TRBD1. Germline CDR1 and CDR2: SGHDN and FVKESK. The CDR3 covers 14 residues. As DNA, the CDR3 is TGTGCCAGCAGCCACCAGGGGGCGCGGAATGGGCAGTTCTTC. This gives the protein CASSHQGARNGQFF.

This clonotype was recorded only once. CDR3 sequence: CSVATGGNEQFF. The CDR3, as DNA: TGCAGCGTAGCTACAGGGGGCAATGAGCAGTTCTTC. V is TRBV29-1 and J is TRBJ2-1, with 8 positions matching TRBD1. V dropped 6 bases and J dropped 6; count of bases not matched to a gene: 4. This CDR3 is 12 amino acids long. Germline lookup yields CDR1 SQVTM and CDR2 ANQGSEA.

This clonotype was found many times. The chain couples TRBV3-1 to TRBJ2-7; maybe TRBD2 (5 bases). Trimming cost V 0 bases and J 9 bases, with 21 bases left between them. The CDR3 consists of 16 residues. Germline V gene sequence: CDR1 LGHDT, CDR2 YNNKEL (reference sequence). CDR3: CASSQDIDYLYEGQYF. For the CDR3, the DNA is TGTGCCAGCAGCCAAGATATTGACTACCTCTACGAAGGGCAGTACTTC.

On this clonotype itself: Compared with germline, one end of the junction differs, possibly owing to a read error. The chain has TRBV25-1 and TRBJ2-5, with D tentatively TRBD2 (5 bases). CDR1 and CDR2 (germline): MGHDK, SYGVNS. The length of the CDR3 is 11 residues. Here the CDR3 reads CASSGEEAQYF. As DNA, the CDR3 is TGTGCCAGCAGCGGGGAAGAGGCCCAGTACTTC.

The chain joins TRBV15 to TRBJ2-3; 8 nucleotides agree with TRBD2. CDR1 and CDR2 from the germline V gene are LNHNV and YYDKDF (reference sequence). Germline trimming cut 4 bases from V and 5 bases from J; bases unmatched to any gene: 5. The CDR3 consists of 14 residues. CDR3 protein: CATSTGSGIDTQYF. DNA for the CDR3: TGTGCCACCAGCACGGGTAGCGGGATAGATACGCAGTATTTT.

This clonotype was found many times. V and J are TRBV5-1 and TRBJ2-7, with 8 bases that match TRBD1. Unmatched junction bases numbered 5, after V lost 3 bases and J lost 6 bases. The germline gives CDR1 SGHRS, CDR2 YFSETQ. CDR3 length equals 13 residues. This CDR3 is CASSSRTGFEQYF. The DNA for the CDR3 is TGCGCCAGCAGCTCGAGGACAGGGTTCGAGCAGTACTTC.

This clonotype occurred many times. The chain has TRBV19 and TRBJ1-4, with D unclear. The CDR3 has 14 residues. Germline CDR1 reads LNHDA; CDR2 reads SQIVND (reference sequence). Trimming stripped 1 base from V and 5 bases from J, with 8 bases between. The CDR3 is CASSIAALNEKLFF. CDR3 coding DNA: TGTGCCAGTAGTATAGCGGCGTTGAATGAAAAACTGTTTTTT.

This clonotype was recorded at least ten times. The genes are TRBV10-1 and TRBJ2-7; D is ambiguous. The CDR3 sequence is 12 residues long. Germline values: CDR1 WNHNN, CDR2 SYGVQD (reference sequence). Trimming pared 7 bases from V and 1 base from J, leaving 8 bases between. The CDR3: CASTLLSYEQYF. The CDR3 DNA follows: TGCGCCAGCACCCTTCTTTCCTACGAGCAGTACTTC.

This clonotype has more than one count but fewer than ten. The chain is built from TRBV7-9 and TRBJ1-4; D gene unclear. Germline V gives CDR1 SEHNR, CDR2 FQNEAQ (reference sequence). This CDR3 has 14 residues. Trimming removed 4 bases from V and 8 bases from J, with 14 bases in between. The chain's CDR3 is CASSWAGIREKLFF. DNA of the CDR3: TGTGCCAGCAGCTGGGCCGGGATCCGGGAAAAACTGTTTTTT.

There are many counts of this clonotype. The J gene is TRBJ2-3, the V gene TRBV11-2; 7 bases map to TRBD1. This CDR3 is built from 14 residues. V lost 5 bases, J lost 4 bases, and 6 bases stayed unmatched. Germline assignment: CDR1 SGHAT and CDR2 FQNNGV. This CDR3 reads CASSLSTGADTQYF. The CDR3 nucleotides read TGTGCCAGCAGCCTCTCCACAGGGGCAGATACGCAGTATTTT.